The source of this T cell receptor beta chain is a study of blood T cell repertoires in COVID-19. About the study: The analysed material was cDNA or gDNA that came from T cells, B-cell-depleted T cells, or PBMCs.

How the authors handled the data: Amplification from reference gene primers served as the basis for estimated nucleated cell counts. TCRdb's copy holds only in-frame clones and misses some; the assay was immunoSEQ multiplex PCR. For V, J and clone size, that table is used; D and trimming come from the DNA. Of about 170,000 clones detected, roughly 84% appear once; the ten largest clones hold roughly a tenth. This clone occurred once. Germline V gene lookup returns CDR1 LNHNV and CDR2 YYDKDF (reference sequence). The CDR3 contains 13 residues. Trimming stripped 3 bases from V and 0 bases from J, with 5 bases between.

This clonotype was obtained from a man between 65 and 85 years old with active or convalescent COVID-19. The rearrangement uses TRBV15 and TRBJ1-1, with no clear D. Sequenced sample: peripheral blood. The DNA of the CDR3 is TGTGCCACCAGCAGGGAGATGAACACTGAAGCTTTCTTT. This translates into CATSREMNTEAFF.